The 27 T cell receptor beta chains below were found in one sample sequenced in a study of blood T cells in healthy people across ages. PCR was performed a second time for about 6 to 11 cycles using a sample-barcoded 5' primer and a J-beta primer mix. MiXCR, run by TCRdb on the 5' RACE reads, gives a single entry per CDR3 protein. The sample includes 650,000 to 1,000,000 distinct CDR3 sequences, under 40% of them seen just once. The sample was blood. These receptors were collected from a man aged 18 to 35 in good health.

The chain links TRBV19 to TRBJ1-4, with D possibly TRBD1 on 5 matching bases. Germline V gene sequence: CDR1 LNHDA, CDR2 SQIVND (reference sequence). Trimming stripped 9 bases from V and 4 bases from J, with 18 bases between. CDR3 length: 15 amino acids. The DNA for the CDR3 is TGTGCCAGCCAGCCCGGGACTTTAAGTAATGAAAAACTGTTTTTT. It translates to CASQPGTLSNEKLFF.

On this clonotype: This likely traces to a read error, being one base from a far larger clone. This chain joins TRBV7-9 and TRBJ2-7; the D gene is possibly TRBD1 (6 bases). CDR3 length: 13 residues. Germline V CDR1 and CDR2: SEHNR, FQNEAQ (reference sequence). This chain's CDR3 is CAGSLTGSYEQYF. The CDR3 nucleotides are TGTGCCGGCAGCTTAACAGGGTCCTACGAGCAGTACTTC.

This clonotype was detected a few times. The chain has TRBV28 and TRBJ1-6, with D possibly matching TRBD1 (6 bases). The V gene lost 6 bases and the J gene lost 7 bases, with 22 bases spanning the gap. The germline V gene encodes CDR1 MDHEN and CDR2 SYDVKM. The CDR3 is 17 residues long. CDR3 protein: CASRLGDTPLGNSPLHF. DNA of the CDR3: TGTGCCAGCAGACTAGGGGACACCCCTCTGGGAAATTCACCCCTCCACTTT.

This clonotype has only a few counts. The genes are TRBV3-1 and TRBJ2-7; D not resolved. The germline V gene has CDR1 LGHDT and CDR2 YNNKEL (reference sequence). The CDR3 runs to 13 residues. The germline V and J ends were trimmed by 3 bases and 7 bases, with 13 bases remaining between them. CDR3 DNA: TGTGCCAGCAGCCATATCCCCGATGGTGAGCAGTACTTC. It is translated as CASSHIPDGEQYF.

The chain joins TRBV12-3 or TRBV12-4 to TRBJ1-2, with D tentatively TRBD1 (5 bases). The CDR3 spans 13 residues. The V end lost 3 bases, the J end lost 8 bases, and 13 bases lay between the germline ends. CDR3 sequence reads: CASSLGQVPGYTF. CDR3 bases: TGTGCCAGCAGTTTGGGGCAGGTCCCCGGCTACACCTTC.

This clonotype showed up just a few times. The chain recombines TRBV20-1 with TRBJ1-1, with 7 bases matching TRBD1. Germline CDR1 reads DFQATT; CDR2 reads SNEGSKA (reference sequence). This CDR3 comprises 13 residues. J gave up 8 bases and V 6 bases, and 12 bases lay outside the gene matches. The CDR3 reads CSARPVSTGEAFF. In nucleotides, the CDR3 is TGCAGTGCGCGCCCCGTCTCGACAGGGGAAGCTTTCTTT.

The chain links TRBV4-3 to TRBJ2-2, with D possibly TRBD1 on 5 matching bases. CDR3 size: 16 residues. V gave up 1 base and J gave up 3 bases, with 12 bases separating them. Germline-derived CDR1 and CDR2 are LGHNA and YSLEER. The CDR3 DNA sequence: TGCGCCAGCAGCCAAGTCCAAGACAGTTACACCGGGGAGCTGTTTTTT. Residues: CASSQVQDSYTGELFF.

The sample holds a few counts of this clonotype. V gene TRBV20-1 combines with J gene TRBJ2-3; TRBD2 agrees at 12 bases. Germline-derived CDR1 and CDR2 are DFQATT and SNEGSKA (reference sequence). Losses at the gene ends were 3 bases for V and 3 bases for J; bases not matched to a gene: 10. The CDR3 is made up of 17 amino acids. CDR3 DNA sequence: TGCAGTGCTAGCGCATCCCTAGCGGGGGGGTTAACAGATACGCAGTATTTT. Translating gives CSASASLAGGLTDTQYF.

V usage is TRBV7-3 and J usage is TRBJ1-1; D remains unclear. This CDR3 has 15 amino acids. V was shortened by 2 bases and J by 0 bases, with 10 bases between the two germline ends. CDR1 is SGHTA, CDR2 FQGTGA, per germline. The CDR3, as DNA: TGTGCCAGCAGCTTATCGGACGGCTTGAACACTGAAGCTTTCTTT. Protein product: CASSLSDGLNTEAFF.

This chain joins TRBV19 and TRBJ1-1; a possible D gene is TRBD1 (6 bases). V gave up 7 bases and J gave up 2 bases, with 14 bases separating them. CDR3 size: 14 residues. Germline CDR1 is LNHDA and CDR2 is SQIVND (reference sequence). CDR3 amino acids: CASTGENGNTEAFF. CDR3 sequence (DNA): TGTGCCAGTACAGGGGAGAACGGAAACACTGAAGCTTTCTTT.

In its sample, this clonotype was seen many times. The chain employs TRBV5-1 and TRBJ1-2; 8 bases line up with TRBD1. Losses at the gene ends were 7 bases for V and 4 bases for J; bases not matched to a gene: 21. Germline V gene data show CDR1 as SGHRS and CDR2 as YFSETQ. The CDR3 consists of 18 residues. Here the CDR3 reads CASALSPWLQGAGYGYTF. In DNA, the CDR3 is TGCGCCAGCGCGTTGTCCCCCTGGTTGCAGGGGGCGGGCTATGGCTACACCTTC. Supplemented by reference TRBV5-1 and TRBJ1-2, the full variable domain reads KAGVTQTPRYLIKTRGQQVTLSCSPISGHRSVSWYQQTPGQGLQFLFEYFSETQRNKGNFPGRFSGRQFSNSRSEMNVSTLELGDSALYLCASALSPWLQGAGYGYTFGSGTRLTVV.

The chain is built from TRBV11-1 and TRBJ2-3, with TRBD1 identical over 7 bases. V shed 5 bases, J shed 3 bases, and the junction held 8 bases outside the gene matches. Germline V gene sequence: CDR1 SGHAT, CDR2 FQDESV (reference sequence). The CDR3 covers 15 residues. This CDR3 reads CASSPTGSITDTQYF. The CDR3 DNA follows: TGTGCCAGCAGCCCGACAGGGTCTATAACAGATACGCAGTATTTT.

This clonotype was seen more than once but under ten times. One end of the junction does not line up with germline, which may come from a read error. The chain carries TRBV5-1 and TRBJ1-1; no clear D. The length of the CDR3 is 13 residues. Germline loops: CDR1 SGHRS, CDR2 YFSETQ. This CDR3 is CARSLEPEAEAFF. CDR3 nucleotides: TGCGCCAGAAGCTTGGAACCGGAAGCTGAAGCTTTCTTT.

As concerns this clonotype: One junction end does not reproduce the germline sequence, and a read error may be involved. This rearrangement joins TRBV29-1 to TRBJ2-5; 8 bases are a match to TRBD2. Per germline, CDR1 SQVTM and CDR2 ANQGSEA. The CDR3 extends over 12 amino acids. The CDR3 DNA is TGCAGCGTTGCTTTACTAGCGGAGACCCGGTACTTC. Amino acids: CSVALLAETRYF.

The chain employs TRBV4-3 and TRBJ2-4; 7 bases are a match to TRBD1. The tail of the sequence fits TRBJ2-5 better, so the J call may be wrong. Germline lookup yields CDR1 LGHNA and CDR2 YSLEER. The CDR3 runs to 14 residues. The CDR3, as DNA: TGCGCCAGCAGCCCCTGGGGACAGAAAGAGACCCAGTACTTC. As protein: CASSPWGQKETQYF.

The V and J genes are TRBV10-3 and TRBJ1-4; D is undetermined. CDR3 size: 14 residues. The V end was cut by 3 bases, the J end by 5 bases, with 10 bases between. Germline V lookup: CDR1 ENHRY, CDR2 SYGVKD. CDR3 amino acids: CAISESGLNEKLFF. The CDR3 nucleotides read TGTGCCATCAGTGAAAGTGGTTTGAATGAAAAACTGTTTTTT.

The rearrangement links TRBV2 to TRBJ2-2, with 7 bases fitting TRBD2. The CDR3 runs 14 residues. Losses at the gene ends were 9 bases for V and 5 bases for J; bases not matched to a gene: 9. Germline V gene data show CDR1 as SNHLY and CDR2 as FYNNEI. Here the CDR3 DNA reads TGTGCCAGTGGGGGGGACGGGGCAACCGGGGAGCTGTTTTTT. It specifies CASGGDGATGELFF.

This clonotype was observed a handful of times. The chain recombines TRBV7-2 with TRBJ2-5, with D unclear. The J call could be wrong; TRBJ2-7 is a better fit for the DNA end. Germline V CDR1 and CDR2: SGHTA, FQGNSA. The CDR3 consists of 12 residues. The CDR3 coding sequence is TGTGCCAGCAGCGACGGATTGTACGAGCAGTACTTC. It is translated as CASSDGLYEQYF.

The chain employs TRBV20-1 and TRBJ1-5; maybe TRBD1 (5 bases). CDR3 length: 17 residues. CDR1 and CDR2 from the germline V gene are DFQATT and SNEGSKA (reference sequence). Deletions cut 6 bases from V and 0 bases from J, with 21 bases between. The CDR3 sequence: CSASRDGHRYSNQPQHF. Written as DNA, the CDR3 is TGCAGTGCCTCCCGGGACGGGCACCGTTATAGCAATCAGCCCCAGCATTTT.

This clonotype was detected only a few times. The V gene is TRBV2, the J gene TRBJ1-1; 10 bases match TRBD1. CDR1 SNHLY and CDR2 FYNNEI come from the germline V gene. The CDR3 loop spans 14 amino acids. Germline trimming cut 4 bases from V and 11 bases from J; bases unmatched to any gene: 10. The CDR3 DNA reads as TGTGCCAGCAGTGCCACCGGGACAGGGGTACAGGCTTTCTTT. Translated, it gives CASSATGTGVQAFF.

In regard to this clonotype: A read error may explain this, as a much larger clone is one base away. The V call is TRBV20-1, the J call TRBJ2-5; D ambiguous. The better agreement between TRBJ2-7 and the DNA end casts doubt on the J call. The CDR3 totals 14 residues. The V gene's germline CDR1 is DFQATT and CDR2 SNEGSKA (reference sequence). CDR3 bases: TGCAGTGCTAGGTCGGCGGCTGCACGGAGCGAGCAGTACTTC. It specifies CSARSAAARSEQYF.

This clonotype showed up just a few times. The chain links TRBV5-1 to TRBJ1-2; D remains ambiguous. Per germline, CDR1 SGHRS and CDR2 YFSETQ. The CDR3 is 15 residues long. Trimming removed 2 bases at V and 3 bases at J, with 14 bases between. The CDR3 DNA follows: TGCGCCAGCAGCTTTAGGGAGGGTTTCGACTATGGCTACACCTTC. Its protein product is CASSFREGFDYGYTF.

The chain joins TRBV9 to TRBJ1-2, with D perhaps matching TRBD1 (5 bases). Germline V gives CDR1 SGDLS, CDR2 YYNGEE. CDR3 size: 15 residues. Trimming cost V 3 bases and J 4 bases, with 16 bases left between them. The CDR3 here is CASSASLRDFYGYTF. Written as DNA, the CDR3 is TGTGCCAGCAGCGCCTCTCTTAGGGACTTCTATGGCTACACCTTC.

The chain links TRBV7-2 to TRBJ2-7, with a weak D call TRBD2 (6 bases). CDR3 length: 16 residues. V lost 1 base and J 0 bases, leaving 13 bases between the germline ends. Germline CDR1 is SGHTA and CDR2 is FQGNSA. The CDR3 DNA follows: TGTGCCAGCAGCTTAGGCCAGGGACTTAGCTCCTACGAGCAGTACTTC. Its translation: CASSLGQGLSSYEQYF.

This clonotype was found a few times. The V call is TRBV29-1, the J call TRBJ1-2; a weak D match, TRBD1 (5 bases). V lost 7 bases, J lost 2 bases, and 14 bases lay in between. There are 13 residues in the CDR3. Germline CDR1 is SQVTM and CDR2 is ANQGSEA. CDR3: CSAAGGSNYGYTF. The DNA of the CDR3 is TGCAGCGCCGCCGGGGGATCGAACTATGGCTACACCTTC.

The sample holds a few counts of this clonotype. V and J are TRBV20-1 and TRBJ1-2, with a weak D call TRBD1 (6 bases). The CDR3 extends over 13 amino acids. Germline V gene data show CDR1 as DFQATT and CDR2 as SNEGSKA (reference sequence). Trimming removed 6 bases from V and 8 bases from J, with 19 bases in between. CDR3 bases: TGCAGTGCAAGTTCCGGGACACCGGGAGGCTACACCTTC. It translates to CSASSGTPGGYTF.

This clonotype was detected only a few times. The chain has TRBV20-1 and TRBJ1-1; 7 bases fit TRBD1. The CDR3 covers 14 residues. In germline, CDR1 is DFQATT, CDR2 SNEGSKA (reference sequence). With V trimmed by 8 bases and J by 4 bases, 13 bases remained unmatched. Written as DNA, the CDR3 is TGCAGTAGGGAGGGGGAGGGGGCGCGCACTGAAGCTTTCTTT. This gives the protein CSREGEGARTEAFF.